The sample holds one count of the clone carrying this T cell receptor (beta chain). Its specificity is not known. The V end was cut by 0 bases, the J end by 4 bases, with 20 bases between. The germline V gene encodes CDR1 SGHRS and CDR2 YFSETQ. The CDR3 extends over 17 amino acids. immunoSEQ v3.0 was run at survey level. TCRdb's copy holds only in-frame clones and misses some; the assay was immunoSEQ multiplex PCR. The sample includes fewer than 30,000 clones, around 80% seen only once; the top ten take more than 8%. The sample belongs to a study of long-term antiretroviral therapy in people with HIV. Findings and limits, study-wide: With ART, diversity went up but was still lower than in transplant donor controls. Repertoire composition at all time points was dominated by clones that had expanded before ART.

Sequenced material: unsorted PBMCs, taken 2.7 to 2.9 years after starting antiretroviral therapy. This clonotype was obtained from a man aged 30 to 39 with HIV. V and J are TRBV5-1 and TRBJ2-7; possibly TRBD1 or TRBD2 for D (5 bases each). Here the CDR3 reads CASSLGAQGSVLYEQYF. CDR3 in DNA: TGCGCCAGCAGCTTGGGGGCCCAGGGTAGCGTTTTGTACGAGCAGTACTTC. Based on the CDR3 plus reference TRBV5-1 and TRBJ2-7, the full variable domain is KAGVTQTPRYLIKTRGQQVTLSCSPISGHRSVSWYQQTPGQGLQFLFEYFSETQRNKGNFPGRFSGRQFSNSRSEMNVSTLELGDSALYLCASSLGAQGSVLYEQYFGPGTRLTVT.